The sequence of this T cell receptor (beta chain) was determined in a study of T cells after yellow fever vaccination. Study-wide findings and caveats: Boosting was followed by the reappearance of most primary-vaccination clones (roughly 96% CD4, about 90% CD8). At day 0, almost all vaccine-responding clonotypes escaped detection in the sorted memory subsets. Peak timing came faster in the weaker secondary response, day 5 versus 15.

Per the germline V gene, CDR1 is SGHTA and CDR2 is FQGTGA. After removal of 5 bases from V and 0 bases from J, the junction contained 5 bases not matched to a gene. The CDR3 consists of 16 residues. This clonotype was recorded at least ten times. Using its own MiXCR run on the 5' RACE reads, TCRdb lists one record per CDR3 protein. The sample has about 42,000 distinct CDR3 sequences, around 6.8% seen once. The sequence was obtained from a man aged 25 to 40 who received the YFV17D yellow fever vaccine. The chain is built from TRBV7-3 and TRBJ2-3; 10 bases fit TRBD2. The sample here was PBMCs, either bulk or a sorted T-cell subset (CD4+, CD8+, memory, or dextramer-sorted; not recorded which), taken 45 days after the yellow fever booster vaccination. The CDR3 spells CASSRTSGTSTDTQYF. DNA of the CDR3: TGTGCCAGCAGCAGAACTAGCGGGACTAGCACAGATACGCAGTATTTT. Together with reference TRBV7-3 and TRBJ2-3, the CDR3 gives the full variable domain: GAGVSQTPSNKVTEKGKYVELRCDPISGHTALYWYRQSLGQGPEFLIYFQGTGAADDSGLPNDRFFAVRPEGSVSTLKIQRTERGDSAVYLCASSRTSGTSTDTQYFGPGTRLTVL.